This T cell receptor beta chain was sequenced during a study of CD8 T cells in Susac syndrome. Study-wide context: The Susac syndrome patients were therapy-naive, on corticosteroids, or on intravenous immunoglobulin alone at blood draw.

V shed 3 bases and J shed 2 bases, with 11 bases lying between them. This CDR3 has 16 amino acids. With random hexamers, 0.5 to 1 ug RNA was reverse transcribed. TCR beta CDR3 was amplified by immunoSEQ covering 54 Vbeta and 13 Jbeta. TCRdb re-derived calls from the immunoSEQ multiplex PCR reads in MiXCR, one entry per CDR3 protein. Among some 160,000 distinct CDR3 sequences, approximately 94% were seen once, and the ten largest hold over 0.095%. Sequencing targeted TCR beta in blood CD8+ and CD4+ T cells. TEMRA cells were FACS-enriched, and CD8+ and CD4+ T cells were isolated negatively. This sequence was found in a human donor with Susac syndrome. Input material: CD4+ T cells from PBMCs. This sequence joins TRBV12-3 or TRBV12-4 and TRBJ2-6; perhaps TRBD2 as D (5 bases). In nucleotides, the CDR3 is TGTGCCAGCAGTTTGGCTAGCTTGGCTGGGGCCAACGTCCTGACTTTC. Encoded protein: CASSLASLAGANVLTF.